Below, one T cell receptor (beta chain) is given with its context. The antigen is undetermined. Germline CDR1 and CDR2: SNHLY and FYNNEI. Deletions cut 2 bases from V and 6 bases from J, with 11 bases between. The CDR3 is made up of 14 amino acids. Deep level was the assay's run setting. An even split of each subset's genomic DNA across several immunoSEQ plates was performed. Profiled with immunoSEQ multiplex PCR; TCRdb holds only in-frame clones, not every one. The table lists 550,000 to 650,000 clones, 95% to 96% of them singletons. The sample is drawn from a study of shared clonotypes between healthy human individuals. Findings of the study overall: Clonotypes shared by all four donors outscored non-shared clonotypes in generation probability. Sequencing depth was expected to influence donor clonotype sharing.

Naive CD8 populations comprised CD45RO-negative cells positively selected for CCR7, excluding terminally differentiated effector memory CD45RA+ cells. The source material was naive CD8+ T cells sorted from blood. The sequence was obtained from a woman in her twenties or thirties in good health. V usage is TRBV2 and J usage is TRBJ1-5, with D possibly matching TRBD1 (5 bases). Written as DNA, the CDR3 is TGTGCCAGCAGTGAATGGGGGGGAGGTCAGCCCCAGCATTTT. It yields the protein CASSEWGGGQPQHF.